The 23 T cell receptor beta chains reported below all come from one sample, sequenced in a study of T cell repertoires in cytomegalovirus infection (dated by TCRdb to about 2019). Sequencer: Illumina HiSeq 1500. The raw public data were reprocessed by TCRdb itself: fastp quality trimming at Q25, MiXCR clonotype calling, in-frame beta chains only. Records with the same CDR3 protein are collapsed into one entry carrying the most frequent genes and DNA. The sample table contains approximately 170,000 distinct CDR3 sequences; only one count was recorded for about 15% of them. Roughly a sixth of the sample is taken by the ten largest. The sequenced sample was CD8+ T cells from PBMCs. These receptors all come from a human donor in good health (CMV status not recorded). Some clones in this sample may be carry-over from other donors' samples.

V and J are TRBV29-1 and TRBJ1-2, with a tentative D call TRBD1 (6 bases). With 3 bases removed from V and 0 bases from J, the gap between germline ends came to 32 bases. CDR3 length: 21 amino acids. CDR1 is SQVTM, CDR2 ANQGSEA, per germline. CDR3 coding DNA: TGCAGCGTTGATACTACCTCGCAGATCGGGGGCGTCGGTTACTCTAACTATGGCTACACCTTC. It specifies CSVDTTSQIGGVGYSNYGYTF.

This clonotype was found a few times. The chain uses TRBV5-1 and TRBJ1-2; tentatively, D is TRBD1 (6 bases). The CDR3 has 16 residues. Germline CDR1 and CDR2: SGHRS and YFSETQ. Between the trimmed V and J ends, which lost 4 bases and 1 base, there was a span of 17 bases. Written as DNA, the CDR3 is TGCGCCAGCAGCCAAGGACAGCCCGACGTTAACTATGGCTACACCTTC. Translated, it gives CASSQGQPDVNYGYTF.

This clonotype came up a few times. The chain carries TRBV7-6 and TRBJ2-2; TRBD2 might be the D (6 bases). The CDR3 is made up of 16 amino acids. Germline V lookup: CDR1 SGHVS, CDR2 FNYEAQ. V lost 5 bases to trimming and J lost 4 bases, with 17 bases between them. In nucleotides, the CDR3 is TGTGCCAGCAGCCCCCCCCCCGGGGGATTCACCGGGGAGCTGTTTTTT. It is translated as CASSPPPGGFTGELFF. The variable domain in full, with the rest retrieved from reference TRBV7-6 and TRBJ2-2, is GAGVSQSPRYKVTKRGQDVALRCDPISGHVSLYWYRQALGQGPEFLTYFNYEAQQDKSGLPNDRFSAERPEGSISTLTIQRTEQRDSAMYRCASSPPPGGFTGELFFGEGSRLTVL.

DNA of the CDR3: TGTGCCAGCAGTCCCGACAGGGCTATGGCTTTCTTT. This translates into CASSPDRAMAFF. V is TRBV11-2 and J is TRBJ1-1; the match to TRBD1 covers 7 bases. The CDR3 length is 12 residues. V shed 6 bases, J shed 11 bases, and the junction held 9 bases outside the gene matches. Per germline, CDR1 SGHAT and CDR2 FQNNGV.

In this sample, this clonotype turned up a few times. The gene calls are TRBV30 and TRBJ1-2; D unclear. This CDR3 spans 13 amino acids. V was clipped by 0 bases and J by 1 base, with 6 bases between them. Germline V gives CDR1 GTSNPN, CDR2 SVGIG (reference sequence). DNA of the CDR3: TGTGCCTGGAGTGTAAGCTTTAACTATGGCTACACCTTC. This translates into CAWSVSFNYGYTF.

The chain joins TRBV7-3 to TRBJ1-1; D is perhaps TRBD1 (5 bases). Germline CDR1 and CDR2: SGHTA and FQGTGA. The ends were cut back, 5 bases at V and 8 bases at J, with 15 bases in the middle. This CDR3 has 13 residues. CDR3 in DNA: TGTGCCAGCAGCCCTCCCGGGGGTCCGGAAGCTTTCTTT. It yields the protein CASSPPGGPEAFF.

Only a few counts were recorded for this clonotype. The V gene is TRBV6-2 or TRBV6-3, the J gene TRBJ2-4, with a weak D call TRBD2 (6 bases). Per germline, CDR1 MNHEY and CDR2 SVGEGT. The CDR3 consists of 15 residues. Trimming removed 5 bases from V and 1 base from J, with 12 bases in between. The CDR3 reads CASSSDSGAKNIQYF. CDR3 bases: TGTGCCAGCAGTAGCGATAGCGGTGCCAAAAACATTCAGTACTTC.

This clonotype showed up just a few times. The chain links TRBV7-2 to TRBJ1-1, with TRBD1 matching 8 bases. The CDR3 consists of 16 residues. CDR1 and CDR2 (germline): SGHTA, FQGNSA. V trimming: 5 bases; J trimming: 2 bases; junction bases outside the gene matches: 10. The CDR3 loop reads CASSLRRDRHNTEAFF. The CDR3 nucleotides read TGTGCCAGCAGCCTGAGGCGGGACAGGCATAACACTGAAGCTTTCTTT. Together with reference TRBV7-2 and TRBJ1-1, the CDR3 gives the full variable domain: GAGVSQSPSNKVTEKGKDVELRCDPISGHTALYWYRQSLGQGLEFLIYFQGNSAPDKSGLPSDRFSAERTGGSVSTLTIQRTQQEDSAVYLCASSLRRDRHNTEAFFGQGTRLTVV.

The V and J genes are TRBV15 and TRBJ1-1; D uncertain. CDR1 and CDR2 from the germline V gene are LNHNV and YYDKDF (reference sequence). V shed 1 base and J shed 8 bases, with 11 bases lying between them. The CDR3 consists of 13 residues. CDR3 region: CATSRGNDEEAFF. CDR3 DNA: TGTGCCACCAGCAGAGGTAATGACGAAGAAGCTTTCTTT.

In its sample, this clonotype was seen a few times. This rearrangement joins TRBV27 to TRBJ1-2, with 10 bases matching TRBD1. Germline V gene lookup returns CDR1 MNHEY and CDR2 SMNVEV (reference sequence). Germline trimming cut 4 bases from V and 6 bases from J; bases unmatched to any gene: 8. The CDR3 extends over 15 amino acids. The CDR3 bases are TGTGCCAGCAGTTCTGGAAGGGACAGGGGCAATGGCTACACCTTC. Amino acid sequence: CASSSGRDRGNGYTF.

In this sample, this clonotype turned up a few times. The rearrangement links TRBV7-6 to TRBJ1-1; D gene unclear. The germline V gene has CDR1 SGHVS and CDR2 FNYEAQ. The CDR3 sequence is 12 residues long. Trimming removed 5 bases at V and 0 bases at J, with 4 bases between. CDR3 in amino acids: CASSMVNTEAFF. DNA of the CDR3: TGTGCCAGCAGCATGGTGAACACTGAAGCTTTCTTT. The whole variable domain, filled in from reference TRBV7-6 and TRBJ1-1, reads GAGVSQSPRYKVTKRGQDVALRCDPISGHVSLYWYRQALGQGPEFLTYFNYEAQQDKSGLPNDRFSAERPEGSISTLTIQRTEQRDSAMYRCASSMVNTEAFFGQGTRLTVV.

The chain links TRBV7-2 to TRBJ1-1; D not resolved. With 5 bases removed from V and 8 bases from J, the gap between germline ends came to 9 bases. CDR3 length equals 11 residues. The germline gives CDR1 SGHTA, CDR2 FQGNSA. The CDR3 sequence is CASSPRREAFF. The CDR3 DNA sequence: TGTGCCAGCAGCCCTCGACGGGAAGCTTTCTTT.

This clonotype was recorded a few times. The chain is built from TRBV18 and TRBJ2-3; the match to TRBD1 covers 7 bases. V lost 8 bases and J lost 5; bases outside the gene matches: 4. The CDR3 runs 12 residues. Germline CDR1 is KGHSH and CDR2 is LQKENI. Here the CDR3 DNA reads TGTGCCAGCAGACAGGGCCGAGATACGCAGTATTTT. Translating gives CASRQGRDTQYF.

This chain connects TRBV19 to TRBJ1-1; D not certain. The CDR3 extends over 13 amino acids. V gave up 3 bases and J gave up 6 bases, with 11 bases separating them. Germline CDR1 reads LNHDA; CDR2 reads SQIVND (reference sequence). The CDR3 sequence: CASSMEGFAEAFF. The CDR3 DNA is TGTGCCAGTAGTATGGAAGGTTTTGCTGAAGCTTTCTTT.

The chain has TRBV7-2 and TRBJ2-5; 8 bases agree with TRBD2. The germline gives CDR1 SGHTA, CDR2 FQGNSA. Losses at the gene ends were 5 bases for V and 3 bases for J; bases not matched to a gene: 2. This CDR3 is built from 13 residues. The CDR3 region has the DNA TGTGCCAGCAGCCCCGGGGGGGAAGAGACCCAGTACTTC. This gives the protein CASSPGGEETQYF.

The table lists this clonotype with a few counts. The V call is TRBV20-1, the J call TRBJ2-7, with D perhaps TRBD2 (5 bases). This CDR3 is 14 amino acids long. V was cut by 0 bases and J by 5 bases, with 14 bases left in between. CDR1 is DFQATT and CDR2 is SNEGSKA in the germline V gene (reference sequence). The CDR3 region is CSARDNGRGHEQYF. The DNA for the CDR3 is TGCAGTGCTAGAGATAATGGGAGAGGTCACGAGCAGTACTTC.

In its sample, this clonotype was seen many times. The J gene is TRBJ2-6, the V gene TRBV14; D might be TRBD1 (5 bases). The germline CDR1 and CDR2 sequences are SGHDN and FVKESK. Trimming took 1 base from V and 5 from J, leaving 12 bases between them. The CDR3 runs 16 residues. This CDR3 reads CASSQGSGFWANVLTF. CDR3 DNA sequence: TGTGCCAGCAGCCAAGGATCAGGGTTCTGGGCCAACGTCCTGACTTTC. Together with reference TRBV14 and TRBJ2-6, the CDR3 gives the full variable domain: EAGVTQFPSHSVIEKGQTVTLRCDPISGHDNLYWYRRVMGKEIKFLLHFVKESKQDESGMPNNRFLAERTGGTYSTLKVQPAELEDSGVYFCASSQGSGFWANVLTFGAGSRLTVL.

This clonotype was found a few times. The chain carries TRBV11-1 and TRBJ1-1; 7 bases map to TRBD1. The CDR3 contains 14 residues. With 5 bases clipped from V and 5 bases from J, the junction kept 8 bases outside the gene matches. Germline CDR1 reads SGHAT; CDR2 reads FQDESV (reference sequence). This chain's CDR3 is CASSQGGFGTEAFF. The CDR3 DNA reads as TGTGCCAGCAGCCAAGGGGGCTTCGGGACTGAAGCTTTCTTT.

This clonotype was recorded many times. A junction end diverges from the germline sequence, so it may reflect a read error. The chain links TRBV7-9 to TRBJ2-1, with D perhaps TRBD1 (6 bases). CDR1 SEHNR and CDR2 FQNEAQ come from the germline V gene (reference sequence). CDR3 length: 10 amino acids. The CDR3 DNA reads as TGTGCCAGCGGGGGCAATCAGCAGTTCTTC. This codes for CASGGNQQFF.

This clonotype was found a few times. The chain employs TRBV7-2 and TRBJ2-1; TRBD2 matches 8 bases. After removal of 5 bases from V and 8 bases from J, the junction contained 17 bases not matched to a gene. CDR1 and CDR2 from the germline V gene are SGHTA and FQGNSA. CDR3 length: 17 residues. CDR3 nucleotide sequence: TGTGCCAGCAGCCGAGCCCCCAGGAGCGGGAGTAAAGATGAGCAGTTCTTC. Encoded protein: CASSRAPRSGSKDEQFF.

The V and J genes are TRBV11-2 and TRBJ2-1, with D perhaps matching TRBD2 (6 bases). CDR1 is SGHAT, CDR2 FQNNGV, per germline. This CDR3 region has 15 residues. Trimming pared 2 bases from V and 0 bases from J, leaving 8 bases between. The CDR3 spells CASSLRRDSYNEQFF. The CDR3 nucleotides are TGTGCCAGCAGCTTAAGGCGGGACTCCTACAATGAGCAGTTCTTC.

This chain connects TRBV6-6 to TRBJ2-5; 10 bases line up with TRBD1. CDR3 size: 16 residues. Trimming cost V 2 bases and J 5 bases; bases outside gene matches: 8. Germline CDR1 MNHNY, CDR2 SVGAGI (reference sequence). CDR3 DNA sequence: TGTGCCAGCAGTTACGAAGACAGGGGGCTTGGGGAGACCCAGTACTTC. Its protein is CASSYEDRGLGETQYF.

The CDR3 sequence: CASRRGNNEQFF. The DNA for the CDR3 is TGTGCCAGCAGACGGGGCAACAATGAGCAGTTCTTC. The J gene is TRBJ2-1, the V gene TRBV11-2, with D possibly being TRBD1 or TRBD2 (5 bases each). The ends were cut back, 6 bases at V and 5 bases at J, with 8 bases in the middle. The germline V gene has CDR1 SGHAT and CDR2 FQNNGV. This CDR3 has 12 amino acids.